This T cell receptor beta chain was obtained from a study of blood T cell repertoires in COVID-19. Trimming cost V 6 bases and J 5 bases, with 12 bases left between them. Germline CDR1 reads MNHEY; CDR2 reads SVGAGI. The CDR3 has 13 amino acids. Everyone who took part was roughly 18 to 89 years old, and they came from roughly 25 US areas. Profiling relied on immunoSEQ multiplex PCR, and the TCRdb table lists in-frame clones only, not all of them. The sample yields over 250,000 clones, about 86% seen once. Sequencing was carried out using PBMCs or T cells enriched from blood (not recorded which). The chain couples TRBV6-5 to TRBJ2-3, with D tentatively TRBD2 (6 bases). The clonotype was recovered from a man aged 30 to 39 with acute COVID-19. The CDR3 loop reads CASRRAGGDTQYF. The CDR3 DNA follows: TGTGCCAGCAGGAGGGCCGGGGGAGATACGCAGTATTTT.